This TCR beta chain was sequenced in a study of response to subunit inactivated influenza vaccine. Whole-study findings and limits: Each seasonal influenza vaccination recruits few new T cells, the authors suggested.

In this sample, this clonotype turned up many times. What it binds is not known. Germline CDR1 is SGHTA and CDR2 is FQGNSA. J gave up 7 bases and V 1 base, and 5 bases lay outside the gene matches. This CDR3 is built from 15 residues. TCRdb analysed the RT-PCR reads with MiXCR anew, one entry per CDR3 protein. This sample carries hundreds of thousands of distinct CDR3 sequences, 14% of them seen once, and the ten largest clones take roughly 7.6%. The source of this sequence is a man aged 45-60 years who received an inactivated influenza vaccine. Sequences were derived from PBMCs from blood, sampled approximately 15 days before vaccination. J is TRBJ2-2 and V is TRBV7-2, with 8 bases that match TRBD1. CDR3 sequence (DNA): TGTGCCAGCAGCTTAGGGACAGGGACGGGCGGGGAGCTGTTTTTT. This encodes CASSLGTGTGGELFF.